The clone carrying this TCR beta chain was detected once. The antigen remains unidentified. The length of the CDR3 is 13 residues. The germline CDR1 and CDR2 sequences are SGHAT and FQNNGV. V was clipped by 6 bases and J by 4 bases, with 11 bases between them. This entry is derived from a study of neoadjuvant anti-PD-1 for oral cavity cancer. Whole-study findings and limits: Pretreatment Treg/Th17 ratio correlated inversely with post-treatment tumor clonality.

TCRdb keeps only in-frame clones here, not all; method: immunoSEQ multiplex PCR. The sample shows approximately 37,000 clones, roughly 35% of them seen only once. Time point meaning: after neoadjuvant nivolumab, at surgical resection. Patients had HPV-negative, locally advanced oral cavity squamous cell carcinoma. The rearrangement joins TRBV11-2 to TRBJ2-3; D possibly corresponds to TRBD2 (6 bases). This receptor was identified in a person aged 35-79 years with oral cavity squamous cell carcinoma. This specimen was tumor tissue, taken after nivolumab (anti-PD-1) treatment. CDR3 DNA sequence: TGTGCCAGCAGGCCGGGACTCTCAGATACGCAGTATTTT. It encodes CASRPGLSDTQYF.